The 15 T cell receptor beta chains given below trace back to one sample, sequenced in a study of T-cell memory formation after mild COVID-19. In TCRdb, the 5' RACE reads were re-called with MiXCR into one record per CDR3 protein. Of roughly 300,000 distinct CDR3 sequences in the sample, approximately 8.4% were seen once. Input material: PBMCs or a T cell subset sorted from them (not recorded which). The origin of the receptors is a man younger than 35 who had mild COVID-19 (a few samples of this study predate the infection). Cell type and time point are not known.

The chain couples TRBV9 to TRBJ2-1, with a tentative D call TRBD2 (5 bases). CDR1 is SGDLS, CDR2 YYNGEE, per germline. The CDR3 is made up of 13 amino acids. Trimming left V 0 bases short and J 10 bases short, with 11 bases between. CDR3 coding DNA: TGTGCCAGCAGCGTAGACGGGATTTGGGAGCAGTTCTTC. Its translation: CASSVDGIWEQFF.

This clonotype turned up a few times. The gene calls are TRBV6-5 and TRBJ1-4; D is uncertain. The germline CDR1 and CDR2 sequences are MNHEY and SVGAGI. The CDR3 spans 17 residues. V was trimmed by 0 bases and J by 1 base, leaving 12 bases between them. CDR3 DNA: TGTGCCAGCAGTTACTCAGTTGGATCAAGAACTAATGAAAAACTGTTTTTT. This codes for CASSYSVGSRTNEKLFF.

In nucleotides, the CDR3 is TGTGCCAGCAGCTACCCTAACAAGTACGAGCAGTACTTC. It codes for CASSYPNKYEQYF. The rearrangement links TRBV13 to TRBJ2-7; the D is unclear. V was trimmed by 4 bases and J by 4 bases, leaving 11 bases between them. There are 13 residues in the CDR3. Germline CDR1 reads PRHDT; CDR2 reads FYEKMQ (reference sequence). The full variable domain, with the rest looked up from reference TRBV13 and TRBJ2-7, is AAGVIQSPRHLIKEKRETATLKCYPIPRHDTVYWYQQGPGQDPQFLISFYEKMQSDKGSIPDRFSAQQFSDYHSELNMSSLELGDSALYFCASSYPNKYEQYFGPGTRLTVT.

The sample holds a few counts of this clonotype. The rearrangement uses TRBV6-2 or TRBV6-3 and TRBJ2-5, with D possibly being TRBD1 or TRBD2 (5 bases each). The CDR3 has 12 amino acids. Trimming took 4 bases from V and 5 from J, leaving 8 bases between them. Per the germline V gene, CDR1 is MNHEY and CDR2 is SVGEGT. The CDR3 DNA is TGTGCCAGCAGTTGGGACGATGAGACCCAGTACTTC. This gives the protein CASSWDDETQYF.

The rearrangement uses TRBV6-6 and TRBJ2-1; the D gene is possibly TRBD2 (6 bases). The length of the CDR3 is 13 residues. V lost 5 bases to trimming and J lost 7 bases, with 12 bases between them. The V gene's germline CDR1 is MNHNY and CDR2 SVGAGI (reference sequence). The CDR3, as DNA: TGTGCCAGCAGTCCCTGGGACTTAAATGAGCAGTTCTTC. Its protein product is CASSPWDLNEQFF.

This clonotype has a handful of counts. V usage is TRBV7-6 and J usage is TRBJ2-1; maybe TRBD2 (5 bases). Trimming took off 5 bases at V and 0 bases at J, with 11 bases between the two ends. Looked up from germline, CDR1 is SGHVS and CDR2 is FNYEAQ. CDR3 length equals 15 residues. As DNA, the CDR3 is TGTGCCAGCAGCCCCCAGCGGAGCTCCTACAATGAGCAGTTCTTC. Protein sequence: CASSPQRSSYNEQFF.

This clonotype has a handful of counts. This chain links TRBV28 with TRBJ2-3; D not certain. CDR1 is MDHEN and CDR2 is SYDVKM in the germline V gene. This CDR3 is built from 14 residues. V lost 1 base to trimming and J lost 3 bases, with 8 bases between them. CDR3 nucleotide sequence: TGTGCCAGCAGTTTATCCGGACCAACAGATACGCAGTATTTT. Translation: CASSLSGPTDTQYF.

The chain carries TRBV4-3 and TRBJ2-1; D might be TRBD1 (6 bases). V lost 1 base to trimming and J lost 4 bases, with 11 bases between them. The CDR3 consists of 15 residues. Germline V gene data show CDR1 as LGHNA and CDR2 as YSLEER. CDR3 coding DNA: TGCGCCAGCAGCCAAGGGACAGCCAGGTACAATGAGCAGTTCTTC. The encoded protein is CASSQGTARYNEQFF.

This CDR3 reads CASSPGTNTDTQYF. In DNA form, the CDR3 reads TGTGCCAGCAGTCCTGGGACTAACACAGATACGCAGTATTTT. The rearrangement links TRBV7-2 to TRBJ2-3, with 7 bases matching TRBD2. Germline trimming cut 6 bases from V and 2 bases from J; bases unmatched to any gene: 5. Per the germline V gene, CDR1 is SGHTA and CDR2 is FQGNSA. The CDR3 totals 14 residues.

Of note for this clonotype: One junction end disagrees with the germline gene, perhaps due to a read error. The chain carries TRBV7-7 and TRBJ2-1; D possibly matches TRBD1 or TRBD2 (7 bases each). Germline V lookup: CDR1 SSHAT, CDR2 FNYEAQ (reference sequence). This CDR3 spans 16 amino acids. The CDR3 region has the DNA TGTGCTAGCAGTCCAGGGGGTAGCGGGCTCCTCAATGAGCAGTTCTTC. Protein product: CASSPGGSGLLNEQFF.

The V gene is TRBV9, the J gene TRBJ2-1, with 10 nucleotides matching TRBD2. Germline CDR1 reads SGDLS; CDR2 reads YYNGEE. The CDR3 is made up of 17 amino acids. The ends lost 1 base at V and 9 bases at J; junction bases unmatched: 13. As DNA, the CDR3 is TGTGCCAGCAGCGTACCCCAAGCGGGGGGGCTAGGCGGTGAGCAGTTCTTC. Its translation is CASSVPQAGGLGGEQFF.

This clonotype was recorded a few times. The chain has TRBV20-1 and TRBJ1-1; D possibly corresponds to TRBD1 (5 bases). The V gene's germline CDR1 is DFQATT and CDR2 SNEGSKA (reference sequence). V dropped 6 bases and J dropped 3 bases, with 17 bases sitting between them. This CDR3 comprises 14 residues. CDR3 sequence reads: CSALLGGFDTEAFF. CDR3 nucleotide sequence: TGCAGTGCCCTTCTTGGGGGGTTTGACACTGAAGCTTTCTTT.

The chain uses TRBV6-2 or TRBV6-3 and TRBJ1-4; maybe TRBD1 (5 bases). The germline V and J ends were trimmed by 2 bases and 6 bases, with 10 bases remaining between them. Germline loops: CDR1 MNHEY, CDR2 SVGEGT. CDR3 length equals 14 residues. The CDR3 DNA reads TGTGCCAGCAGTTACCCCGGGACCTATGAAAAACTGTTTTTT. Translation gives CASSYPGTYEKLFF.

The sample holds many counts of this clonotype. The J gene is TRBJ2-2, the V gene TRBV4-1, with 14 bases aligning to TRBD2. Germline loops: CDR1 MGHRA, CDR2 YSYEKL. V lost 4 bases and J lost 1; bases outside the gene matches: 8. CDR3 length: 19 residues. DNA of the CDR3: TGCGCCAGCAGCCCCCTGGGACTAGCGGGGGAAGAGAACACCGGGGAGCTGTTTTTT. Its translation is CASSPLGLAGEENTGELFF.

The sample holds a few counts of this clonotype. The gene calls are TRBV20-1 and TRBJ1-1, with D possibly matching TRBD1 (5 bases). CDR3 length: 14 residues. CDR1 DFQATT and CDR2 SNEGSKA come from the germline V gene (reference sequence). Trimming shortened V by 0 bases and J by 5 bases, and 13 bases separated the two germline ends. The CDR3, as DNA: TGCAGTGCTAGAGACCCCGGGACGATGACTGAAGCTTTCTTT. Translated: CSARDPGTMTEAFF.